Each of the 29 T cell receptor beta chains below was sequenced from the same sample in a study of control samples from healthy donors and cancer patients. Clones were read by immunoSEQ multiplex PCR, and TCRdb kept only the in-frame ones, dropping some. The data hold 350,000 to 450,000 clones, with 90% observed a single time. The material sequenced was PBMCs. The receptors shown here come from a man between 40 and 49 years old with head and neck cancer.

This chain joins TRBV9 and TRBJ1-1; D remains unclear. Germline assignment: CDR1 SGDLS and CDR2 YYNGEE. V was clipped by 4 bases and J by 4 bases, with 17 bases between them. The CDR3 runs 15 residues. The CDR3 reads CASSPRQTGGTEAFF. CDR3 sequence (DNA): TGTGCCAGCAGCCCCAGACAAACCGGAGGCACTGAAGCTTTCTTT.

This chain joins TRBV5-4 and TRBJ1-1; no clear D. Germline V gene lookup returns CDR1 SGHNT and CDR2 YYREEE (reference sequence). This CDR3 has 14 amino acids. Deletions cut 0 bases from V and 0 bases from J, with 6 bases between. The DNA of the CDR3 is TGTGCCAGCAGCTTGGGTGTCTTGAACACTGAAGCTTTCTTT. Translated, it gives CASSLGVLNTEAFF.

V and J are TRBV2 and TRBJ1-1; D is unclear. CDR1 SNHLY and CDR2 FYNNEI come from the germline V gene. The CDR3 spans 13 residues. Trimming took off 8 bases at V and 0 bases at J, with 10 bases between the two ends. CDR3 DNA sequence: TGTGCCAGCGTCGGGCGCATGAACACTGAAGCTTTCTTT. It is translated as CASVGRMNTEAFF.

The V and J genes are TRBV9 and TRBJ1-3; tentatively, D is TRBD1 (5 bases). The V gene's germline CDR1 is SGDLS and CDR2 YYNGEE. V lost 3 bases, J lost 0 bases, and 10 bases lay in between. This CDR3 spans 15 amino acids. Here the CDR3 reads CASSADSHSGNTIYF. For the CDR3, the DNA is TGTGCCAGCAGCGCCGACAGCCACTCTGGAAACACCATATATTTT.

J is TRBJ2-5 and V is TRBV18, with 8 bases lining up with TRBD1. V was pared by 5 bases and J by 0 bases, with 5 bases of the junction left unmatched. Per germline, CDR1 KGHSH and CDR2 LQKENI. The CDR3 runs 15 residues. Here the CDR3 reads CASSIDRGNQETQYF. CDR3 in DNA: TGTGCCAGCTCAATTGACAGGGGAAACCAAGAGACCCAGTACTTC.

The chain carries TRBV2 and TRBJ2-3, with 8 nucleotides matching TRBD1. The V and J ends lost 7 bases and 3 bases, in that order; junction bases with no gene match: 6. The CDR3 runs to 14 residues. Germline values: CDR1 SNHLY, CDR2 FYNNEI. Written as DNA, the CDR3 is TGTGCCAGCAACGACCAGGGGGCGACAGATACGCAGTATTTT. Amino acids: CASNDQGATDTQYF.

This clone was counted a single time. The chain is built from TRBV19 and TRBJ2-7, with TRBD1 matching 8 bases. This CDR3 region has 15 residues. The germline CDR1 and CDR2 sequences are LNHDA and SQIVND (reference sequence). With V trimmed by 3 bases and J by 1 base, 5 bases remained unmatched. The CDR3 spells CASSMGQDSSYEQYF. In DNA form, the CDR3 reads TGTGCCAGTAGTATGGGACAGGATAGTTCCTACGAGCAGTACTTC.

The chain recombines TRBV29-1 with TRBJ2-7; D is perhaps TRBD2 (6 bases). Trimming left V 4 bases short and J 1 base short, with 14 bases between. The germline V gene has CDR1 SQVTM and CDR2 ANQGSEA. The CDR3 totals 14 residues. CDR3 nucleotides: TGCAGCGTTGCAAAAAGCGGGCTTTCCTACGAGCAGTACTTC. Translation gives CSVAKSGLSYEQYF.

In regard to this clone: A junction boundary mismatches the germline segment, possibly from a read error. The sample contains more than one DNA sequence encoding this CDR3. The rearrangement joins TRBV19 to TRBJ1-1, with 8 bases identical to TRBD1. Per the germline V gene, CDR1 is LNHDA and CDR2 is SQIVND (reference sequence). The CDR3 consists of 13 residues. The DNA of the CDR3 is TGTGCCAGTAGTCGGACAGGGAACACTGAGGCTTTCTTT. Protein product: CASSRTGNTEAFF.

This rearrangement joins TRBV7-3 to TRBJ2-3; D call uncertain. Germline CDR1 SGHTA, CDR2 FQGTGA. This CDR3 spans 15 amino acids. V lost 1 base, J lost 0 bases, and 8 bases lay in between. CDR3 loop: CASSLIGASTDTQYF. In DNA, the CDR3 is TGTGCCAGCAGCTTAATTGGCGCGAGCACAGATACGCAGTATTTT.

V usage is TRBV28 and J usage is TRBJ2-7; D might be TRBD1 or TRBD2, each matching 6 bases. Germline assignment: CDR1 MDHEN and CDR2 SYDVKM. The CDR3 consists of 16 residues. The CDR3 coding sequence is TGTGGGACAGCCGCATGGAGGGGCCCAAGGAACTACGAGCAGTACTTC. Its protein product is CGTAAWRGPRNYEQYF.

The gene calls are TRBV6-5 and TRBJ2-2, with D unresolved. Germline V CDR1 and CDR2: MNHEY, SVGAGI. Trimming stripped 6 bases from V and 10 bases from J, with 15 bases between. The length of the CDR3 is 13 residues. In nucleotides, the CDR3 is TGTGCCAGCAGCCCGAAGTTGGACGTGGAGCTGTTTTTT. Its translation: CASSPKLDVELFF.

The rearrangement links TRBV11-2 to TRBJ2-3; D is perhaps TRBD2 (6 bases). Trimming took 2 bases from V and 0 from J, leaving 15 bases between them. CDR1 and CDR2 from the germline V gene are SGHAT and FQNNGV. This CDR3 contains 17 residues. This CDR3 reads CASSLWASATSTDTQYF. The CDR3 DNA is TGTGCCAGCAGCTTATGGGCTAGCGCGACTAGCACAGATACGCAGTATTTT. Together with reference TRBV11-2 and TRBJ2-3, the CDR3 gives the full variable domain: EAGVAQSPRYKIIEKRQSVAFWCNPISGHATLYWYQQILGQGPKLLIQFQNNGVVDDSQLPKDRFSAERLKGVDSTLKIQPAKLEDSAVYLCASSLWASATSTDTQYFGPGTRLTVL.

The rearrangement uses TRBV4-2 and TRBJ2-1; D gene unclear. Germline loops: CDR1 LGHNA, CDR2 YNFKEQ. The length of the CDR3 is 11 residues. V was clipped by 7 bases and J by 9 bases, with 10 bases between them. Here the CDR3 DNA reads TGTGCCAGCACATCCCTGGGTGAGCAGTTCTTC. Residues: CASTSLGEQFF.

The chain links TRBV28 to TRBJ2-1; 9 nucleotides align to TRBD2. In germline, CDR1 is MDHEN, CDR2 SYDVKM. The CDR3 is 14 residues long. Germline trimming cut 2 bases from V and 8 bases from J; bases unmatched to any gene: 4. The chain's CDR3 is CASSLAGGGDEQFF. DNA for the CDR3: TGTGCCAGCAGTTTAGCGGGAGGGGGGGATGAGCAGTTCTTC.

J is TRBJ2-1 and V is TRBV6-5; 11 bases are a match to TRBD2. This CDR3 contains 14 residues. CDR1 is MNHEY, CDR2 SVGAGI, per germline. Trimming took 6 bases from V and 14 from J; bases not matched to a gene: 12. The CDR3 loop is CASSPGLAGGGEFF. DNA for the CDR3: TGTGCCAGCAGCCCCGGGCTAGCGGGGGGCGGAGAGTTCTTC.

The genes are TRBV10-3 and TRBJ2-1; 9 bases align to TRBD2. The CDR3 runs to 14 residues. Per germline, CDR1 ENHRY and CDR2 SYGVKD. With V trimmed by 8 bases and J by 12 bases, 14 bases remained unmatched. The CDR3 coding sequence is TGTGCCATCGCGGGGGGGGGATTCAATGATGGGCAGTTCTTC. Translated: CAIAGGGFNDGQFF.

This clone has a single count. V gene TRBV28 combines with J gene TRBJ2-3; the D is unclear. The CDR3 is 15 residues long. V lost 3 bases and J 0 bases, leaving 10 bases between the germline ends. The germline V gene encodes CDR1 MDHEN and CDR2 SYDVKM. CDR3 DNA sequence: TGTGCCAGCAGTTTGGGATTCGTTAGCACAGATACGCAGTATTTT. The encoded protein is CASSLGFVSTDTQYF.

The rearrangement joins TRBV7-6 to TRBJ1-1, with a possible D match to TRBD1 (5 bases). The germline V gene has CDR1 SGHVS and CDR2 FNYEAQ. V lost 5 bases and J 6 bases, leaving 22 bases between the germline ends. This CDR3 has 16 amino acids. As DNA, the CDR3 is TGTGCCAGCAGCCCTCGCCCCGATGGGGGAGGATCTGAAGCTTTCTTT. Residues: CASSPRPDGGGSEAFF.

The chain employs TRBV11-2 and TRBJ2-1, with TRBD2 matching over 9 bases. V dropped 5 bases and J dropped 15; count of bases not matched to a gene: 20. The CDR3 consists of 16 residues. Per germline, CDR1 SGHAT and CDR2 FQNNGV. CDR3 DNA sequence: TGTGCCAGCAGCCCCATAGCGGGGGAGGGAATCCTCATGCGGTTCTTC. It codes for CASSPIAGEGILMRFF.

This clone was counted once. V and J are TRBV5-1 and TRBJ2-5, with D perhaps being TRBD1 or TRBD2 (5 bases each). Germline-derived CDR1 and CDR2 are SGHRS and YFSETQ. This CDR3 is built from 14 residues. V dropped 3 bases and J dropped 7 bases, with 16 bases sitting between them. The CDR3, as DNA: TGCGCCAGCAGCTCGGGACCCGGAGTAGGGACCCAGTACTTC. Translating gives CASSSGPGVGTQYF.

This chain joins TRBV28 and TRBJ1-4; tentatively, D is TRBD1 (5 bases). Per germline, CDR1 MDHEN and CDR2 SYDVKM. Deletions cut 5 bases from V and 3 bases from J, with 13 bases between. CDR3 length equals 15 residues. The CDR3 protein is CASSLQGAANEKLFF. The CDR3, as DNA: TGTGCCAGCAGTCTCCAAGGGGCGGCTAATGAAAAACTGTTTTTT. The variable domain in full, with the rest retrieved from reference TRBV28 and TRBJ1-4, is DVKVTQSSRYLVKRTGEKVFLECVQDMDHENMFWYRQDPGLGLRLIYFSYDVKMKEKGDIPEGYSVSREKKERFSLILESASTNQTSMYLCASSLQGAANEKLFFGSGTQLSVL.

This clone turned up a few times. The J gene is TRBJ1-3, the V gene TRBV11-2; maybe TRBD1 (5 bases). Germline V lookup: CDR1 SGHAT, CDR2 FQNNGV. Trimming removed 5 bases at V and 0 bases at J, with 14 bases between. The CDR3 is made up of 16 amino acids. The CDR3 loop is CASSAKGPSSGNTIYF. DNA of the CDR3: TGTGCCAGCAGCGCTAAGGGGCCTAGCTCTGGAAACACCATATATTTT.

V is TRBV9 and J is TRBJ1-4; D not resolved. Germline CDR1 and CDR2: SGDLS and YYNGEE. The CDR3 is 17 amino acids. Trimming took off 0 bases at V and 5 bases at J, with 17 bases between the two ends. The CDR3 bases are TGTGCCAGCAGCGTAGGAGTCTATCGGGGAACAAATGAAAAACTGTTTTTT. It encodes CASSVGVYRGTNEKLFF.

V is TRBV2 and J is TRBJ1-5, with 8 bases fitting TRBD1. The CDR3 has 12 amino acids. Germline values: CDR1 SNHLY, CDR2 FYNNEI. Germline trimming cut 10 bases from V and 7 bases from J; bases unmatched to any gene: 6. The CDR3 sequence is CATGQGTQPQHF. CDR3 DNA: TGTGCCACTGGACAGGGCACCCAGCCCCAGCATTTT.

CDR3 DNA: TGTGCCAGTAGTATAAGGGCGCGGGACGTGCAGTACTTC. This gives the protein CASSIRARDVQYF. The chain carries TRBV19 and TRBJ2-7; TRBD2 might be the D (6 bases). This CDR3 is 13 amino acids long. Trimming cost V 2 bases and J 9 bases, with 14 bases left between them. The germline CDR1 and CDR2 sequences are LNHDA and SQIVND (reference sequence).

The chain carries TRBV7-3 and TRBJ2-1; 7 bases line up with TRBD2. CDR3 length equals 14 residues. V lost 5 bases, J lost 6 bases, and 7 bases stayed unmatched. Germline lookup yields CDR1 SGHTA and CDR2 FQGTGA. CDR3 region: CASSRSGGLNEQFF. CDR3 sequence (DNA): TGTGCCAGCAGCCGATCGGGGGGTCTCAATGAGCAGTTCTTC.

The chain uses TRBV28 and TRBJ1-2; 10 positions agree with TRBD1. The CDR3 runs 15 residues. Germline V lookup: CDR1 MDHEN, CDR2 SYDVKM. V lost 6 bases and J lost 2; bases outside the gene matches: 6. In DNA, the CDR3 is TGTGCCAGCAGGACAGGGGGCTCGGGGAACTATGGCTACACCTTC. Amino acids: CASRTGGSGNYGYTF.

The genes are TRBV4-3 and TRBJ1-2; D unresolved. The CDR3 has 17 residues. The germline gives CDR1 LGHNA, CDR2 YSLEER. V lost 0 bases and J lost 7, with 21 bases in between. The CDR3 nucleotides read TGCGCCAGCAGCCAAGACGCATCCCCCAGCTCTCCGGGTGGCTACACCTTC. Amino acid sequence: CASSQDASPSSPGGYTF.